This T cell receptor beta chain derives from a study of radiotherapy plus CTLA-4 blockade in lung cancer (dated by TCRdb to the late 2010s). The study in broad terms: Objective responses were observed in about 17% of enrolled patients, and disease control was achieved in approximately 30%.

Focal radiation therapy combined with CTLA-4 blockade (ipilimumab) was tested in patients with chemo-refractory metastatic non-small-cell lung cancer. Overall results and qualifications from the work: Early dynamic changes in blood T cell clones, together with increased serum interferon-beta after radiation, were reported as the strongest predictors of response. TCR clones derived from tumors expanded in peripheral blood after treatment with radiotherapy and ipilimumab.

Libraries were made using the immunoSEQ multiplex PCR assay. The clones in this table, taken by TCRdb from immuneACCESS, are in-frame only. Not every clone is retained; where verified, under half of the shortfall comes from an unresolved V gene, and the cause of the rest is unknown. For this sample there are approximately 90,000 clones; about four fifths appear just once. Of the sample, around 0.8% falls within the top ten clones. V drops 4 bases and J drops 7 bases, leaving 12 bases in between. For CDR1 and CDR2, the germline V gene lists SGDLS and YYNGEE. The CDR3 goes from the cysteine to the phenylalanine over 14 residues. Only the CDR3 region is kept as DNA, spanning 42 bases read in frame from base 1. Comment on this clone: Its antigen is still unknown. Base qualities were left out, and no much larger clone turns up one base away.

This sequence was found in a human donor with non-small cell lung cancer who had stable disease on radiotherapy plus ipilimumab. The sequencing used peripheral blood, collected from a patient treated with radiotherapy plus ipilimumab. The chain is encoded by TRBV9 joined to TRBJ1-6; TRBD1 might be the D gene, on 6 matching bases. Here is the DNA: TGTGCCAGCAGCCCCCGACAGGACAATTCACCCCTCCACTTT. This translates into CASSPRQDNSPLHF. Reference TRBV9 and TRBJ1-6 proteins supply the regions before and after the CDR3; the full variable domain is: DSGVTQTPKHLITATGQRVTLRCSPRSGDLSVYWYQQSLDQGLQFLIQYYNGEERAKGNILERFSAQQFPDLHSELNLSSLELGDSALYFCASSPRQDNSPLHFGNGTRLTVT.